The clone carrying this T cell receptor beta chain was observed a handful of times. Antigen unknown. Via MiXCR, TCRdb re-called the reads, giving one row per CDR3 protein. The repertoire has around 530,000 distinct CDR3 sequences, approximately 16% of them found once; the top ten carry roughly a quarter. The record originates from a study of T cell repertoires in cytomegalovirus infection. The CDR3 loop spans 17 amino acids. From germline, CDR1 is MGHRA and CDR2 YSYEKL. V lost 1 base to trimming and J lost 5 bases; unmatched junction nucleotides: 9. The study's findings and limits: The ex vivo response showed dominance by HLA-C-restricted CMV-specific TCR beta clonotypes. Summed frequency of public TCR beta families distinguished CMV carriers with the relevant HLA.

The sequence derives from a human donor in good health (CMV status not recorded). Some clones in this sample may be carry-over from other donors' samples. This chain joins TRBV4-1 and TRBJ2-1; TRBD2 agrees at 9 bases. Sequenced material: CD8+ T cells from PBMCs. CDR3 loop: CASSQAEREEGNNEQFF. In DNA form, the CDR3 reads TGCGCCAGCAGCCAAGCCGAGCGGGAGGAAGGTAACAATGAGCAGTTCTTC.